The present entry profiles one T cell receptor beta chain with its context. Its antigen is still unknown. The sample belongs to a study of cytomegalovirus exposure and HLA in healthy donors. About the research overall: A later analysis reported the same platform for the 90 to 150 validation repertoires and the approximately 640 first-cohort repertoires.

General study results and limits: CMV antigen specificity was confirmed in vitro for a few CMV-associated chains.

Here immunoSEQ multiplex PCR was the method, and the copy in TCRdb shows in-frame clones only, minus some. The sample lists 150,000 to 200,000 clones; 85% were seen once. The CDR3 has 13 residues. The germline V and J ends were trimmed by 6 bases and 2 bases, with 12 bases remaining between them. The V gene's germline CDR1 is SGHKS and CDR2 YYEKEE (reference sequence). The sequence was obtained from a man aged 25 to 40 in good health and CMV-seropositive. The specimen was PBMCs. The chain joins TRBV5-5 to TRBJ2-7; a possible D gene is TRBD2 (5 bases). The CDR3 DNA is TGTGCCAGCACCTCGACCGGGACCTACGAGCAGTACTTC. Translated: CASTSTGTYEQYF.